The rows below give T cell receptor beta chains drawn from one sample of a study of cytomegalovirus exposure and HLA in healthy donors. Sequenced by immunoSEQ multiplex PCR; TCRdb stores in-frame clones only, minus some. The sample contains approximately 220,000 clones, approximately 80% of which appear only once. The sequencing sample was made of PBMCs. Receptors originate from a girl aged 10 to 17 in good health and CMV-seronegative. Both conserved end residues are part of each CDR3. A D gene is named only where the DNA matches it firmly. Expanded clones are given a class, and other clones once, few, many or no size at all.

v_call	clone_size	d_call	j_call	cdr3_length	cdr3_nt	cdr3_aa
TRBV7-8	few	NA	TRBJ2-1	14	TGTGCCAGCAGCTCTCAACAGGGATACAATGAGCAGTTCTTC	CASSSQQGYNEQFF
TRBV11-2	NA	TRBD2	TRBJ2-3	14	TGTGCCAGCAGCCCATGGGGGAGGGGTGATACGCAGTATTTT	CASSPWGRGDTQYF
TRBV6-4	NA	NA	TRBJ2-7	17	TGTGCCAGCAGTGACTCGATAAGGTCGCCGGGGTCCTACGAGCAGTACTTC	CASSDSIRSPGSYEQYF
TRBV27	NA	NA	TRBJ1-1	14	TGTGCCAGCAGTTTATATGCAGTGAACACTGAAGCTTTCTTT	CASSLYAVNTEAFF
TRBV6-1	once	NA	TRBJ2-7	14	TGTGCCAGCAGGACAAGACAAGGGGCCGACGAGCAGTACTTC	CASRTRQGADEQYF
TRBV28	NA	NA	TRBJ2-7	14	TGTGCCAGCAGTGGCAGGGTGGGGGGCTACGAGCAGTACTTC	CASSGRVGGYEQYF
TRBV28	NA	NA	TRBJ1-2	13	TGTGCCAGCAGTCTATCCAATAGTCGTGGCTACACCTTC	CASSLSNSRGYTF
TRBV20-1	NA	NA	TRBJ2-7	10	TGCAGTGCTGCGAGATCCGAGCAGTACTTC	CSAARSEQYF
TRBV28	NA	TRBD1	TRBJ2-7	14	TGTGCCAGCAAACAGGGGCGCGCATCCTACGAGCAGTACTTC	CASKQGRASYEQYF
TRBV18	NA	TRBD1	TRBJ2-6	17	TGTGCCAGCTCAGGGACAGGGGTTCTACCTGGGGCCAACGTCCTGACTTTC	CASSGTGVLPGANVLTF
TRBV6-6	NA	NA	TRBJ2-3	16	TGTGCCAGCAGTTATGGTGCAGGGGGGCCGTCAGATACGCAGTATTTT	CASSYGAGGPSDTQYF
TRBV18	NA	NA	TRBJ2-7	12	TGTGCCAGCTCAATTATCGGAGGTGAGCAGTACTTC	CASSIIGGEQYF
TRBV28	NA	NA	TRBJ2-7	13	TGTGCCAGCAGTTCGGACATGATTTACGAGCAGTACTTC	CASSSDMIYEQYF
TRBV7-9	NA	NA	TRBJ1-2	14	TGTGCCAGCAGCCAAACTCAGGGGCCCTATGGCTACACCTTC	CASSQTQGPYGYTF
TRBV7-9	NA	NA	TRBJ2-3	15	TGTGCCAGCAGCTTAGGACAGGCCGTCAAAGATACGCAGTATTTT	CASSLGQAVKDTQYF
TRBV19	many	NA	TRBJ1-1	15	TGTGCCAGTAGTTTAACAGGGTCGGGGAACACTGAAGCTTTCTTT	CASSLTGSGNTEAFF
TRBV28	NA	NA	TRBJ1-4	14	TGTGCCAGCAGTTTAGGAGATTTTGGTGAAAAACTGTTTTTT	CASSLGDFGEKLFF
TRBV19	NA	NA	TRBJ2-6	18	TGTGCCAGTAGTATGCTCCCCCCAGGGAGGTCTGGGGCCAACGTCCTGACTTTC	CASSMLPPGRSGANVLTF
TRBV7-9	NA	NA	TRBJ1-4	14	TGTGCCAGCAGCTTACTAGGGAGACGCGAAAAACTGTTTTTT	CASSLLGRREKLFF
TRBV18	NA	NA	TRBJ2-4	14	TGTGCCAGCGCAGGCGGGACAGACCAAAACATTCAGTACTTC	CASAGGTDQNIQYF
TRBV27	NA	TRBD1	TRBJ2-3	15	TGTGCCAGCTACACCCCGGGACAGGCCACAGATACGCAGTATTTT	CASYTPGQATDTQYF
TRBV10-3	NA	NA	TRBJ2-3	13	TGTGCCATCACCCGGGACTTCACAGATACGCAGTATTTT	CAITRDFTDTQYF
TRBV5-8	NA	TRBD2	TRBJ2-3	15	TGTGCCAGCAGCTTGGGACTAGCGGCCACAGATACGCAGTATTTT	CASSLGLAATDTQYF
TRBV5-1	NA	TRBD2	TRBJ2-5	15	TGCGCCAGCAGCCCGGGGACTAGCGGGCCAGAGACCCAGTACTTC	CASSPGTSGPETQYF
TRBV5-1	NA	NA	TRBJ2-3	14	TGCGCCAGCAGCTTGGAGCGGAGCACAGATACGCAGTATTTT	CASSLERSTDTQYF
TRBV4-1	NA	NA	TRBJ2-4	18	TGCGCCAGCAGCCAAGACCTCTCCCCGGGGGTAGCCAAAAACATTCAGTACTTC	CASSQDLSPGVAKNIQYF
TRBV5-4	NA	TRBD1	TRBJ1-1	15	TGTGCCAGCAGCTTGGGTAGAGACAGGGTGGCTGAAGCTTTCTTT	CASSLGRDRVAEAFF
TRBV7-9	NA	NA	TRBJ1-5	15	TGTGCCAGCAGCTTCGGGTCTAGCGGCAATCAGCCCCAGCATTTT	CASSFGSSGNQPQHF
TRBV27	NA	NA	TRBJ1-5	14	TGTGCCAGCAGTTTTAGGGGTAGTAATCAGCCCCAGCATTTT	CASSFRGSNQPQHF
TRBV4-2	NA	NA	TRBJ1-4	15	TGTGCCAGCAGACAAGGAGCAGGGACTAATGAAAAACTGTTTTTT	CASRQGAGTNEKLFF
TRBV4-3	once	NA	TRBJ2-5	13	TGCGCCAGCAGCCAAGGAAGGCGGGAGACCCAGTACTTC	CASSQGRRETQYF
TRBV28	NA	TRBD1	TRBJ2-7	15	TGTGCCAGCAGCCCAAGGCAGGGGGCCTCCTACGAGCAGTACTTC	CASSPRQGASYEQYF
TRBV10-3	once	TRBD1	TRBJ1-5	15	TGTGCCATCGGGGGATCCGGGACAGTCAATCAGCCCCAGCATTTT	CAIGGSGTVNQPQHF
TRBV28	NA	TRBD2	TRBJ2-5	17	TGTGCCAGCACCTCGGGACTAGCGGGAGCCCGGGGAGGGACCCAGTACTTC	CASTSGLAGARGGTQYF
TRBV4-3	NA	TRBD1	TRBJ1-1	15	TGCGCCAGCAGCCAAGTGGACAGGTTGAACACTGAAGCTTTCTTT	CASSQVDRLNTEAFF
TRBV27	NA	NA	TRBJ1-1	15	TGTGCCAGCAGTTTGCTCCCCCGAGGGAACACTGAAGCTTTCTTT	CASSLLPRGNTEAFF
TRBV9	NA	TRBD1	TRBJ2-1	17	TGTGCCAGCAGCGCCGGGACAGGGAAGAGCTCCTACAATGAGCAGTTCTTC	CASSAGTGKSSYNEQFF
TRBV4-2	few	NA	TRBJ1-4	15	TGTGCCAGCAGCCAAGACCCCCAGGCCAGCGAAAAACTGTTTTTT	CASSQDPQASEKLFF
TRBV10-3	NA	TRBD1	TRBJ1-4	14	TGTGCCACCAGGGGAGGACAGGGGAATGAAAAACTGTTTTTT	CATRGGQGNEKLFF